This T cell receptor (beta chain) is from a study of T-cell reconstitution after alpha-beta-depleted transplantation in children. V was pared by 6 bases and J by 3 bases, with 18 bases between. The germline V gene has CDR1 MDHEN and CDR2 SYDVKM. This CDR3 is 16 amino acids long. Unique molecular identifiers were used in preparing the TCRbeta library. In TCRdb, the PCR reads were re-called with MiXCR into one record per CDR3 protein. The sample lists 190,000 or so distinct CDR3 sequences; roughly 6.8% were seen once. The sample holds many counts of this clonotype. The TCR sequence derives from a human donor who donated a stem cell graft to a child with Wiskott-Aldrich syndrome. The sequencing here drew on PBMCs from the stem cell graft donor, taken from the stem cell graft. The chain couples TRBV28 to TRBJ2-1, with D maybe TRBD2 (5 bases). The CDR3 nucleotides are TGTGCCAGCAGCCCCGTATTTGGAGGACTCTACAATGAGCAGTTCTTC. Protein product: CASSPVFGGLYNEQFF.